This T cell receptor (beta chain) derives from a study of T cell responses to AZD1222 COVID-19 vaccine listed by TCRdb under 2021. A note on the overall study: AZD1222 recipients whose second dose came at about 4 weeks and those whose second dose came at about 12 weeks were combined into one group, since spike-specific TCR depth and breadth did not differ between the two schedules. A total of under 250 trial participants underwent TCR sequencing, of whom about 210 had received two doses of AZD1222 and 26 had received two doses of the MenACWY control vaccine. Trial participants were enrolled by age into 18-55, 56-69 and 70-plus year subgroups, with roughly 150, 30 and 60 TCR-sequenced participants respectively.

The CDR3 goes from the cysteine to the phenylalanine over 13 residues. Of the read, only the CDR3 DNA is kept; its 39 bases are in frame from base 1. According to the germline V gene (reference sequence), CDR1 reads SEHNR and CDR2 reads FQNEAQ. The junction shows trimming of 6 bases on V and 7 bases on J, plus 13 bases between the germline ends. On this clone itself: The target of this receptor is not known. No per-base quality is available; no much larger clone lies one base away.

The CDR3 regions of human TCRbeta chains were subjected to immunosequencing. On the authors' methods: Repertoire TCRs were matched against a reference library of SARS-CoV-2-specific TCRs generated with the MIRA antigen-specificity platform. Breadth meant the fraction of unique TCRs that were SARS-CoV-2-associated, whereas depth meant the fraction of total T cells that were SARS-CoV-2-associated. Using the MIRA data, every spike-specific TCR was mapped to the spike region that the TCR reacted to and assigned to either a CD4 or a CD8 class. Log10-transformed breadth and depth values were compared by one-way ANOVA with Sidak's multiple comparisons tests. The table was pulled from immuneACCESS by TCRdb, which kept in-frame rearrangements only. Such tables lose some clones; where checked, under half of the loss comes from unresolved V genes, and the rest has no known cause. V, J and clone size were drawn from that table, and D and trimming were deduced from the DNA. For this sample there are over 130,000 clones; approximately 91% appear just once. The ten largest clones capture approximately 4.5% of the sample.

The investigation overall reported the following: Most participants were white British and females outnumbered males, and the authors suggested that clonal diversity may have been underestimated. Only six AZD1222 recipients were SARS-CoV-2 seropositive at baseline, limiting conclusions about previously exposed vaccinees. After two AZD1222 doses, both the breadth and the depth of spike-specific TCRs were significantly higher than at day 0 and than in MenACWY recipients. Because no samples from the day 14 peak response were available, repertoires could be characterized only after the peak T cell response. Vaccine-associated CD4 TCRs spanned the whole spike protein, with dominant responses in regions 160-218 and 743-854. Reportedly, close to half of the unique spike-specific TCRs recognized epitopes lying outside the regions that are mutated in the B.1.351 and B.1.1.7 variants. In the small 56-69-year group, the increase in depth fell short of significance, most likely because of low power.

In light of the paper, this sample's time point label describes: baseline before first vaccination. The vaccinee samples were drawn from two UK trials, COV001 and COV002, one of which was a single-blind randomized controlled phase 2/3 trial testing AZD1222 (ChAdOx1 nCoV-19) in healthy adults. For TCRbeta chain sequencing, PBMC samples from trial participants were taken at day 0 and at day 28 after the second dose. This receptor chain uses TRBV7-9 and TRBJ1-5; TRBD1 is possibly the D segment (5 matching bases). This clonotype originated in an adult in good health. The source was peripheral blood, collected on day 0 of AZD1222 vaccination. CDR3 sequence: CASSNGGRQPQHF. The nucleotide sequence is given as TGTGCCAGCAGTAATGGGGGGAGGCAGCCCCAGCATTTT.